This paragraph covers one TCR beta chain sequence. As yet, its antigen is unknown. This CDR3 has 15 residues. V was cut by 6 bases and J by 1 base, with 14 bases left in between. A J-beta primer mix and a sample-barcoded 5' primer were used in a second PCR of about 7 to 12 cycles. TCRdb re-called the 5' RACE reads through MiXCR, storing one row per CDR3 protein. The sample comprises 700,000 or so distinct CDR3 sequences, 35% to 50% of which are singletons, and about 32% rests with the top ten. This specimen belongs to a study of blood T cells in healthy people across ages. General study results and limits: Compared with aged donors, long-lived donors showed fewer expanded clones, suggesting selection.

The material sequenced was blood. The TCR sequence derives from a man older than 75 in good health. The chain has TRBV12-3 or TRBV12-4 and TRBJ2-3; D unresolved. Written as DNA, the CDR3 is TGTGCCAGCAGCCCTCAGAACGAAGGCACAGATACGCAGTATTTT. This gives the protein CASSPQNEGTDTQYF.